The clone carrying this T cell receptor beta chain was counted many times. What it binds is not known. Construction of TCR beta libraries relied on iRepertoire HTBI primers and on Arm-PCR targeting CDR3 regions. TCRdb reanalysed the multiplex PCR reads using MiXCR and keeps one entry per CDR3 protein. The sample lists about 470,000 distinct CDR3 sequences, less than 25% occurring once. This entry comes from a study of regulatory T cells in long-lasting Graves disease. Study findings and constraints: Persistent disease preferred TRBV28, TRBJ1-2 and TRBJ2-5; new disease, TRBV20-1 and TRBJ2-1.

This CDR3 is 14 amino acids long. Germline V CDR1 and CDR2: MNHNS, SASEGT. V lost 6 bases to trimming and J lost 2 bases, with 12 bases between them. Specified time point: persistent/refractory GD, antithyroid drugs over 5 years with positive TRAb. Following extraction of RNA from PBMCs, that RNA was used to make the TCR library. Criteria from the American Thyroid Association guidelines were applied to diagnose Graves' disease. The origin of this receptor is a female donor with Graves disease. Sequencing was performed on peripheral blood mononuclear cells (PBMCs), taken when the disease was refractory, from a patient treated with antithyroid drugs. The chain combines TRBV6-1 with TRBJ2-3; possible D gene TRBD1, 6 bases. The CDR3 DNA sequence: TGTGCCAGCAGGGTCAGGGGAAACACAGATACGCAGTATTTT. Its translation: CASRVRGNTDTQYF.